This T cell receptor beta chain was sequenced for a study of blood T cell repertoires in COVID-19. Membership in each cohort depended on participant-reported clinical history. Two negative PCRs, clearance, or symptom resolution had been documented for recovered Cohort 3 donors. From germline, CDR1 is LGHNA and CDR2 YSLEER. The V and J ends lost 0 bases and 7 bases respectively, with 19 bases between them. The CDR3 is 17 residues long. Original handling: Scientists estimated how many nucleated cells there were by amplifying reference gene primers. Assay used: immunoSEQ multiplex PCR; TCRdb lists only in-frame clones, some missing. D and trimming come from the DNA, and the V and J calls and clone size come from that table. The sample includes over 200,000 clones, 87% of them seen just once. Remarks on this clone: Other DNA sequences within the sample encode an identical CDR3.

The receptor comes from a man in his thirties or forties who had recovered from COVID-19. The chain uses TRBV4-3 and TRBJ2-1; D perhaps matches TRBD2 (5 bases). Sequencing input: PBMCs or T cells enriched from blood (not recorded which). This CDR3 reads CASSQEGLASLGNEQFF. CDR3 coding DNA: TGCGCCAGCAGCCAAGAAGGATTAGCTAGCCTCGGGAATGAGCAGTTCTTC.